This T cell receptor (beta chain) is drawn from a study of blood T cell repertoires in COVID-19 (dated by TCRdb to the early 2020s). Concerning the study at large: Samples from collaborators originated in the United States, Italy and Spain and spanned both the acute and convalescent phases of COVID-19. Subjects who had been exposed to COVID-19, were actively infected with it, or had recovered from it provided the deeply sampled blood TCRbeta repertoires that made up the dataset. HLA class I and class II types, where available, came from metadata supplied by the sample provider rather than from assay-based typing. The samples were drawn from the first 160 participants of the ongoing ImmuneRACE study and from over a thousand subjects provided by 6 global collaborators. The repertoires were released in a freely available public database meant as a resource for research on the immune response to SARS-CoV-2. Sample metadata almost always included a de-identified subject ID, COVID-19 status, age in years and sex. The prospective study material was composed of cDNA or gDNA derived from T cells, B-cell-depleted T cells, or PBMCs. General conclusions and limits of the study: Clinical and demographic metadata were provided uncurated, with the amount varying by source and participant.

A note on this clone: The specificity of this receptor is unknown. No base-level quality is on record; no much larger clone is a single base apart.

In Seattle, one collaborating source enrolled patients while the infection was active and tracked those patients longitudinally over the course of disease. Each collaborating institution followed its own protocols to collect whole blood in K2EDTA tubes. Collaborator samples were shipped for TCRbeta analysis as frozen whole blood, isolated PBMCs, or DNA extracted from either sample type. The immunoSEQ Assay, a bias-controlled multiplex PCR, was used to amplify TCRbeta CDR3 regions from genomic DNA. As for the authors' bioinformatics: The number of nucleated cells in each sample was estimated from the amplification of reference gene primers within the assay. Sequence reads were collapsed and filtered to measure the absolute abundance of every unique TCRbeta CDR3 rearrangement. Productive Simpson clonality was computed per sample as the square root of Simpson's diversity index over productive rearrangements. The table comes from immuneACCESS by way of TCRdb, which keeps in-frame sequences with V and J called. Part of the clones is missing from these tables; in studies checked, under half for an unresolved V gene and the rest for unknown reasons. That table furnishes V, J and clone size, whereas the DNA furnished D and trimming. Recorded for this sample are roughly 100,000 clones; roughly nine tenths of them occurred a single time. The ten biggest clones cover more than 5% of the sample.

The germline V gene provides CDR1 SGHTS and CDR2 YDEGEE. Deletion took 0 bases off V and 0 bases off J, with a span of 13 bases between the germline ends. The CDR3 holds 17 amino acids from the cysteine to the phenylalanine. The sequence is cut down to CDR3 DNA, 51 bases in frame from base 1. The sequence came from a woman between 50 and 59 years old with COVID-19, enrolled during active disease. The sequencing sample was made of peripheral blood. The chain employs TRBV5-8 and TRBJ1-3; a tentative D match to TRBD1 spans 5 bases. This receptor has the CDR3 CASSLARGFPSGNTIYF. The sequenced DNA: TGTGCCAGCAGCTTGGCCCGGGGGTTTCCCTCTGGAAACACCATATATTTT.